This T cell receptor (beta chain) was sequenced in a study of CD8 T cells in Susac syndrome. Study summary: Patients with Susac syndrome, at blood draw, were therapy-naive, on corticosteroids, or on intravenous immunoglobulin alone. Study-level results: The peak of CD8+ clonal expansion in Susac was seen in TEMRA cells and active patients.

In the case of this clonotype: Its target is unknown.

Random hexamers served to reverse transcribe roughly 0.45 to 1 ug RNA. TCRdb redid the calling of the immunoSEQ multiplex PCR reads with MiXCR, one entry per CDR3 protein. Of tens of thousands of distinct CDR3 sequences in the sample, about 94% were seen once. The sequenced target, TCR beta, came from blood CD8+ and CD4+ T cells. The sequence came from a human donor with Susac syndrome. The sequenced sample was CD8+ T cells from PBMCs.

In DNA form, the CDR3 reads TGTGCCAGCAGTGAAACAGGGCCTGGGGCCAACGTCCTGACTTTC. Its translation: CASSETGPGANVLTF. The V gene is TRBV2, the J gene TRBJ2-6; tentative D call: TRBD1 (6 bases). This CDR3 has 15 amino acids. V lost 2 bases and J lost 2, with 7 bases in between. The germline CDR1 and CDR2 sequences are SNHLY and FYNNEI.